This T cell receptor (beta chain) originates from a study of shared clonotypes between healthy human individuals. Germline V gives CDR1 LGHNA, CDR2 YNFKEQ. Deletions cut 0 bases from V and 5 bases from J, with 10 bases between. This CDR3 contains 15 residues. Method: immunoSEQ multiplex PCR; TCRdb's copy keeps in-frame clones and lacks some. This table holds about 450,000 clones, around 80% found once. The receptor comes from a middle-aged woman in good health. Some clones in this sample may be carry-over from other donors' samples. This rearrangement joins TRBV4-2 to TRBJ2-2; TRBD1 might be the D (5 bases). The sequencing input was PBMCs. CDR3 sequence: CASSQEGEGTGELFF. The CDR3 DNA reads as TGTGCCAGCAGCCAAGAAGGGGAAGGGACCGGGGAGCTGTTTTTT.